These 3 T cell receptor beta chains share one sample of origin, sequenced in a study of CD8+ T cells in alopecia areata. RNA extraction and reverse transcription yielded cDNA as sequencing template. The method was immunoSEQ multiplex PCR; TCRdb's version includes in-frame clones alone and lacks a portion of them. The data hold about 150,000 clones, with 50% to 65% observed a single time. Sequenced material: CD4+ T cells sorted from blood. These receptors all come from a human donor in good health.

The chain uses TRBV5-1 and TRBJ2-1, with 7 positions matching TRBD2. CDR3 length: 15 amino acids. V was pared by 1 base and J by 2 bases, with 3 bases of the junction left unmatched. Germline CDR1 reads SGHRS; CDR2 reads YFSETQ. CDR3 DNA sequence: TGCGCCAGCAGCTTGCGGGAGGCAACCTACAATGAGCAGTTCTTC. Translating it yields CASSLREATYNEQFF.

The V call is TRBV5-6, the J call TRBJ2-3; 7 bases are a match to TRBD1. The V gene end was trimmed by 4 bases and the J gene end by 2 bases; junction bases not matched to a gene: 7. CDR1 and CDR2 from the germline V gene are SGHDT and YYEEEE. The length of the CDR3 is 15 residues. The CDR3 is CASSLRDRPTDTQYF. The CDR3 DNA reads TGTGCCAGCAGCCTTCGGGACAGACCCACAGATACGCAGTATTTT.

This clone was seen only a few times. CDR3 residues: CASSVGWAGELFF. CDR3 bases: TGTGCCAGCAGTGTGGGATGGGCCGGGGAGCTGTTTTTT. The chain is built from TRBV6-1 and TRBJ2-2; D gene ambiguous. The germline V gene encodes CDR1 MNHNS and CDR2 SASEGT. CDR3 size: 13 residues. With 4 bases removed from V and 6 bases from J, the gap between germline ends came to 9 bases.